These 7 T cell receptor beta chains share one sample of origin, sequenced in a study of T-cell memory formation after mild COVID-19. TCRdb itself ran the 5' RACE reads through MiXCR, one entry per CDR3 protein. The data contain more than 120,000 distinct CDR3 sequences, 6% to 7% of them singletons. Sequenced material: PBMCs or a T cell subset sorted from them (not recorded which). The receptors shown here come from an adult woman who had mild COVID-19 (a few samples of this study predate the infection). Cell type and time point are not known.

This clonotype was observed many times. V usage is TRBV5-5 and J usage is TRBJ1-5; the D gene is possibly TRBD1 (6 bases). Per germline, CDR1 SGHKS and CDR2 YYEKEE (reference sequence). This CDR3 region has 14 residues. V lost 0 bases and J 8 bases, leaving 12 bases between the germline ends. In DNA, the CDR3 is TGTGCCAGCAGCTTGGCCGGGGGCAACAAGCCCCAGCATTTT. Its translation is CASSLAGGNKPQHF.

This clonotype was detected ten times or more. This sequence joins TRBV7-3 and TRBJ2-7; 12 positions match TRBD1. This CDR3 spans 14 amino acids. After removal of 6 bases from V and 6 bases from J, the junction contained 6 bases not matched to a gene. Germline V gene data show CDR1 as SGHTA and CDR2 as FQGTGA. The CDR3 region is CASSPGQGAVEQYF. CDR3 bases: TGTGCCAGCAGTCCGGGACAGGGGGCCGTCGAGCAGTACTTC. Based on the CDR3 plus reference TRBV7-3 and TRBJ2-7, the full variable domain is GAGVSQTPSNKVTEKGKYVELRCDPISGHTALYWYRQSLGQGPEFLIYFQGTGAADDSGLPNDRFFAVRPEGSVSTLKIQRTERGDSAVYLCASSPGQGAVEQYFGPGTRLTVT.

This clonotype was recorded many times. This rearrangement joins TRBV5-5 to TRBJ1-2, with D maybe TRBD1 (5 bases). Deletions cut 4 bases from V and 7 bases from J, with 14 bases between. Germline V CDR1 and CDR2: SGHKS, YYEKEE (reference sequence). The CDR3 is 13 amino acids. Here the CDR3 DNA reads TGTGCCAGCAGCCCCCCTGCTGGGGGTGGCTACACCTTC. Translated: CASSPPAGGGYTF.

This clonotype was seen a handful of times. J is TRBJ2-5 and V is TRBV19, with D perhaps TRBD2 (5 bases). V shed 9 bases and J shed 4 bases, with 12 bases lying between them. Germline CDR1 is LNHDA and CDR2 is SQIVND (reference sequence). CDR3 length: 12 amino acids. CDR3 loop: CASRGGGETQYF. The DNA of the CDR3 is TGTGCCAGCCGGGGTGGTGGAGAGACCCAGTACTTC.

In this sample, this clonotype turned up a few times. V is TRBV4-1 and J is TRBJ2-5; D gene uncertain. Germline V gene sequence: CDR1 MGHRA, CDR2 YSYEKL. Between the trimmed V and J ends, which lost 4 bases and 4 bases, there was a span of 7 bases. The CDR3 extends over 12 amino acids. As DNA, the CDR3 is TGCGCCAGCAGCCTAAAGCCAGAGACCCAGTACTTC. As protein: CASSLKPETQYF.

The V and J genes are TRBV27 and TRBJ2-7, with 9 bases lining up with TRBD1. The CDR3 loop spans 14 amino acids. CDR1 MNHEY and CDR2 SMNVEV come from the germline V gene (reference sequence). V shed 4 bases, J shed 4 bases, and the junction held 5 bases outside the gene matches. This chain's CDR3 is CASSSWTGDYEQYF. The DNA for the CDR3 is TGTGCCAGCAGTTCCTGGACAGGGGATTACGAGCAGTACTTC.

This clonotype was counted a few times. V is TRBV30 and J is TRBJ2-3; a weak D match, TRBD2 (5 bases). The ends were cut back, 5 bases at V and 8 bases at J, with 14 bases in the middle. The CDR3 sequence is 12 residues long. Germline CDR1 GTSNPN, CDR2 SVGIG (reference sequence). The CDR3 protein is CAWGKEGGTQYF. The CDR3 DNA reads TGTGCCTGGGGAAAAGAAGGAGGTACGCAGTATTTT.